Listed here is a single T cell receptor beta chain. As yet, its antigen is unknown. The data were taken from a study of graft-versus-host responses after intestinal transplantation. For the study at large: Recipients had multivisceral, liver-intestinal, or isolated intestinal transplants.

Germline-derived CDR1 and CDR2 are MNHEY and SMNVEV (reference sequence). V lost 3 bases to trimming and J lost 6 bases; unmatched junction nucleotides: 4. The CDR3 sequence is 13 residues long. General study results and limits: Among recipient marrow samples, GvH clones were found; some appeared first in ileum or blood. The highest levels of circulating GvH clones went along with early declines in HvG clones after transplant.

The repertoire was sequenced with immunoSEQ multiplex PCR; TCRdb's copy has only in-frame clones and lacks some. The sample has 40,000 or so clones; about four fifths are singletons. The chain uses TRBV27 and TRBJ1-1; the match to TRBD1 covers 7 bases. The source material was PBMCs, sampled 1070 days after transplant. This clonotype was sampled from a human patient who received an intestinal transplant, so some T cells may come from the graft donor. CDR3 nucleotide sequence: TGTGCCAGCAGTTTTCCAGGGGGAGCTGAAGCTTTCTTT. Translation gives CASSFPGGAEAFF.